The clone carrying this TCR beta chain has only a few counts. Patients were all untreated before their thyroid surgery. Unmatched junction bases numbered 11, after V lost 10 bases and J lost 2 bases. This CDR3 spans 15 amino acids. The germline V gene has CDR1 SNHLY and CDR2 FYNNEI. Per the authors' pipeline: The study built a papillary thyroid cancer distant-metastasis classifier from CDR3 differences across clinicopathological groups. TCRdb ran MiXCR on the PCR reads. The V and J calls and clone size come from TCRdb's table, not from the authors' own analysis. The table has some 46,000 clones, around 25% seen once; the top ten hold around 3.4%. This sample stems from a study of metastatic and nonmetastatic thyroid tumors. Across the study: Repertoire data that came from the blood and tumor or nodule tissue of malignant and benign thyroid patients were compared.

The sample consisted of blood. The chain links TRBV2 to TRBJ1-3; TRBD1 agrees at 7 bases. This TCR was sampled from a male donor with papillary thyroid cancer or a benign thyroid nodule (not recorded which). Some clones in this sample may be carry-over from other donors' samples. The CDR3 sequence is CATQVGTVAGNTIYF. CDR3 DNA: TGTGCCACCCAGGTGGGGACAGTAGCTGGAAACACCATATATTTT.